This T cell receptor beta chain comes out of a study of T cell repertoires in cytomegalovirus infection (dated by TCRdb to between 2018 and 2021). A note on the overall study: Alongside well-studied HLA-B-restricted epitopes, the peptide stimulations were aimed at recently identified HLA-C-restricted CMV epitopes, whose presentation resists viral immunomodulation. Because public TCR beta signatures pointed to carriage of CMV infection together with the matching HLA type, the HLA type of each donor mattered for the analysis. What the study reported, not specific to this receptor: Cumulative frequency of public TCR beta family members discriminated carriers of CMV infection plus the relevant HLA type in this cohort and an independent 352-donor cohort. The ex vivo response was dominated by HLA-C-restricted CMV-specific TCR beta clonotypes, which also provided the single most frequent clonotype in two of eight donors.

TCRdb names Illumina HiSeq 1500 as the instrument used. TCRdb trimmed public reads at Q25 via fastp, called clones via MiXCR and kept in-frame beta chains. CDR3 protein sequences are deduplicated, and each keeps its most common genes and DNA. The sample yields a few hundred thousand distinct CDR3 sequences; almost 30% were counted once. The ten largest clones represent 15% to 20% of the sample. Taken with the paper, the label for treatment or condition translates to: in vitro stimulation with specific CMV peptide epitopes to enrich CMV-specific T cells. In the germline V gene (reference sequence), CDR1 corresponds to SGHKS and CDR2 to YYEKEE. Taken from cysteine to phenylalanine, the CDR3 has 14 residues. Solely the CDR3 DNA is kept, with 42 bases framed from the first base. Deletion took 6 bases off V and 1 base off J, with a span of 10 bases between the germline ends. Turning to this clonotype: Its antigen is unknown. No base quality values were provided; no much bigger clone lies one nucleotide off.

The clonotype was recovered from a human donor in good health (CMV status not recorded). Some clones in this sample may be carry-over from other donors' samples. Recombination linked TRBV5-5 to TRBJ2-2; the D call could be TRBD1 or TRBD2, with each sharing 6 bases. The sample in question was cultured PBMCs, obtained from culture after CMV antigen stimulation. The DNA is as follows: TGTGCCAGCAACCGGGGGCAGAACACCGGGGAGCTGTTTTTT. Its translation reads: CASNRGQNTGELFF.